Presented here are 16 T cell receptor beta chains from one specimen sequenced in a study of cytomegalovirus exposure and HLA in healthy donors (TCRdb year 2017). The library was made by the immunoSEQ multiplex PCR assay. The multiplex PCR relied on a mix of 60 forward primers for TCR Vbeta segments and 13 reverse primers for TCR Jbeta segments. The clones in this table, taken by TCRdb from immuneACCESS, are in-frame only. Not every clone is retained; where verified, under half of the shortfall comes from an unresolved V gene, and the cause of the rest is unknown. Per the sample table, the count is 100,000 or so clones. The top ten clonotypes cover under 4.5% of the sample. The sample comprised PBMCs. These receptor sequences come from a young woman in good health and CMV-seronegative.

The V call is TRBV28, the J call TRBJ1-5; 8 bases map to TRBD1. Germline V lookup: CDR1 MDHEN, CDR2 SYDVKM. CDR3 length equals 16 residues. The junction had 5 bases not matched to a gene; V was cut back by 3 bases and J by 1 base. CDR3 bases: TGTGCCAGCAGTTTTTCCAGGGGGCTCAGCAATCAGCCCCAGCATTTT. Its protein product is CASSFSRGLSNQPQHF.

The J gene is TRBJ2-7, the V gene TRBV6-5; weak D call: TRBD2 (5 bases). CDR3 length: 12 amino acids. V was trimmed by 8 bases and J by 2 bases, leaving 10 bases between them. The V gene's germline CDR1 is MNHEY and CDR2 SVGAGI. CDR3: CASHRDAYEQYF. The CDR3, as DNA: TGTGCCAGCCATCGGGATGCCTACGAGCAGTACTTC.

V usage is TRBV7-3 and J usage is TRBJ2-3; 8 nucleotides agree with TRBD2. Germline CDR1 SGHTA, CDR2 FQGTGA. The CDR3 covers 15 residues. Losses at the gene ends were 5 bases for V and 1 base for J; bases not matched to a gene: 5. CDR3 DNA sequence: TGTGCCAGCAGCCCGGGAGGGGGGGGCACAGATACGCAGTATTTT. Its protein product is CASSPGGGGTDTQYF.

The rearrangement links TRBV18 to TRBJ1-5, with TRBD1 identical over 7 bases. There are 13 residues in the CDR3. Unmatched junction bases numbered 4, after V lost 8 bases and J lost 3 bases. Germline assignment: CDR1 KGHSH and CDR2 LQKENI. This CDR3 reads CASATGVNQPQHF. The CDR3 bases are TGTGCCAGCGCCACAGGGGTCAATCAGCCCCAGCATTTT.

As DNA, the CDR3 is TGTGCCAGCAGGGTTGACAGGGAGGACTCCTACGAGCAGTACTTC. Its translation is CASRVDREDSYEQYF. The chain has TRBV28 and TRBJ2-7; TRBD1 might be the D (7 bases). The CDR3 is made up of 15 amino acids. V gave up 6 bases and J gave up 0 bases, with 15 bases separating them. Germline V lookup: CDR1 MDHEN, CDR2 SYDVKM.

The rearrangement links TRBV28 to TRBJ2-3; TRBD2 aligns across 7 bases. CDR3 length: 12 amino acids. Per the germline V gene, CDR1 is MDHEN and CDR2 is SYDVKM. V was pared by 3 bases and J by 6 bases, with 0 bases of the junction left unmatched. CDR3 residues: CASSLGGDTQYF. The CDR3 DNA is TGTGCCAGCAGTTTGGGGGGGGATACGCAGTATTTT.

The chain is built from TRBV29-1 and TRBJ2-5; D ambiguous. With the DNA end fitting TRBJ2-7 better, the J assignment may be wrong. The germline CDR1 and CDR2 sequences are SQVTM and ANQGSEA. CDR3 length: 13 residues. The CDR3 loop reads CSVVPISSYEQYF. CDR3 DNA: TGCAGCGTTGTCCCGATAAGCTCCTACGAGCAGTACTTC.

The chain recombines TRBV5-1 with TRBJ2-7; TRBD1 matches at 8 bases. The CDR3 consists of 15 residues. Trimming removed 3 bases from V and 4 bases from J; junction bases left unmatched: 9. Germline V gene sequence: CDR1 SGHRS, CDR2 YFSETQ. The CDR3 reads CASSSPDREWYEQYF. DNA for the CDR3: TGCGCCAGCAGCTCACCGGACAGGGAATGGTACGAGCAGTACTTC.

The rearrangement joins TRBV19 to TRBJ2-3; the match to TRBD1 covers 7 bases. After removal of 2 bases from V and 5 bases from J, the junction contained 4 bases not matched to a gene. The CDR3 is 14 residues long. Germline V CDR1 and CDR2: LNHDA, SQIVND (reference sequence). The DNA of the CDR3 is TGTGCCAGTAGTATAAGGGGGCCCCTAGATACGCAGTATTTT. The encoded protein is CASSIRGPLDTQYF.

The chain joins TRBV19 to TRBJ2-5; 7 positions agree with TRBD1. CDR1 and CDR2 from the germline V gene are LNHDA and SQIVND (reference sequence). The trim removed 3 bases at V and 5 bases at J, leaving 3 bases unmatched. The CDR3 consists of 13 residues. The CDR3 bases are TGTGCCAGTAGTATCACAGGGGCGGAGACCCAGTACTTC. Protein: CASSITGAETQYF.

The genes are TRBV5-5 and TRBJ1-3; 11 bases align to TRBD1. Germline values: CDR1 SGHKS, CDR2 YYEKEE (reference sequence). The J segment lost 1 base and the V segment lost 0 bases, leaving 3 bases of the junction unmatched. The CDR3 is 17 residues long. For the CDR3, the DNA is TGTGCCAGCAGCTTGGCCGGGACAGGGGGGTCTGGAAACACCATATATTTT. Translated, it gives CASSLAGTGGSGNTIYF.

This chain joins TRBV10-1 and TRBJ2-3, with 7 bases lining up with TRBD1. The trim removed 3 bases at V and 4 bases at J, leaving 7 bases unmatched. The CDR3 loop spans 15 amino acids. The V gene's germline CDR1 is WNHNN and CDR2 SYGVQD (reference sequence). CDR3 sequence: CASSDGDSNADTQYF. The CDR3 nucleotides read TGCGCCAGCAGTGACGGGGACAGTAACGCAGATACGCAGTATTTT.

J is TRBJ2-6 and V is TRBV7-3; D might be TRBD2 (5 bases). The CDR3 length is 16 residues. In germline, CDR1 is SGHTA, CDR2 FQGTGA. V was shortened by 7 bases and J by 2 bases, with 15 bases between the two germline ends. The CDR3: CASTLGGQPGANVLTF. The CDR3 region has the DNA TGTGCCAGCACCCTTGGAGGCCAGCCTGGGGCCAACGTCCTGACTTTC.

The V gene is TRBV28, the J gene TRBJ2-1; TRBD2 aligns across 7 bases. CDR3 length: 15 amino acids. V lost 3 bases and J lost 5; bases outside the gene matches: 7. Germline V gives CDR1 MDHEN, CDR2 SYDVKM. As DNA, the CDR3 is TGTGCCAGCAGTTTGGCCGGGGGAGGGAACAATGAGCAGTTCTTC. It yields the protein CASSLAGGGNNEQFF. Supplemented by reference TRBV28 and TRBJ2-1, the full variable domain reads DVKVTQSSRYLVKRTGEKVFLECVQDMDHENMFWYRQDPGLGLRLIYFSYDVKMKEKGDIPEGYSVSREKKERFSLILESASTNQTSMYLCASSLAGGGNNEQFFGPGTRLTVL.

This chain uses TRBV5-1 with TRBJ1-1; D gene unclear. The CDR3 has 14 amino acids. Trimming removed 5 bases at V and 2 bases at J, with 13 bases between. Germline V CDR1 and CDR2: SGHRS, YFSETQ. DNA for the CDR3: TGCGCCAGCAGTTTATACCGGGGTAACACTGAAGCTTTCTTT. This translates into CASSLYRGNTEAFF.

The chain combines TRBV14 with TRBJ2-5; D not certain. This CDR3 is 19 amino acids long. Trimming stripped 0 bases from V and 0 bases from J, with 20 bases between. Germline CDR1 SGHDN, CDR2 FVKESK. The DNA of the CDR3 is TGTGCCAGCAGCCAAGATAACGCGGTGGGTACGCGGTACCAAGAGACCCAGTACTTC. As protein: CASSQDNAVGTRYQETQYF. Drawing the rest from reference TRBV14 and TRBJ2-5, the complete variable domain is EAGVTQFPSHSVIEKGQTVTLRCDPISGHDNLYWYRRVMGKEIKFLLHFVKESKQDESGMPNNRFLAERTGGTYSTLKVQPAELEDSGVYFCASSQDNAVGTRYQETQYFGPGTRLLVL.